These 19 T cell receptor beta chains originate from one sample sequenced in a study of cytomegalovirus exposure and HLA in healthy donors. The PCR employed 60 Vbeta primers together with 13 Jbeta primers. Only in-frame clones appear in the TCRdb table, and some are missing; sequencing was by immunoSEQ multiplex PCR. The sample has approximately 92,000 clones; around 74% are singletons. Sequences were obtained from PBMCs. These receptors originate from a man aged 50 to 60 in good health and CMV-seropositive.

This clone was observed a single time. This chain joins TRBV27 and TRBJ1-2; the D gene is possibly TRBD1 (5 bases). V lost 4 bases, J lost 8 bases, and 11 bases lay in between. The CDR3 is 12 residues long. CDR1 is MNHEY, CDR2 SMNVEV, per germline (reference sequence). The CDR3 region has the DNA TGTGCCAGCAGTTCCAAAAGGGGAGGCTACACCTTC. Amino acids: CASSSKRGGYTF.

This rearrangement joins TRBV6-5 to TRBJ1-4; 8 nucleotides match TRBD1. The CDR3 contains 15 residues. Trimming at V came to 7 bases and at J to 4 bases, leaving 8 bases not matched to a gene. The germline V gene encodes CDR1 MNHEY and CDR2 SVGAGI. CDR3 loop: CASTRTGGVNEKLFF. The CDR3 nucleotides are TGTGCCAGCACGCGCACAGGGGGTGTTAATGAAAAACTGTTTTTT.

The rearrangement joins TRBV6-1 to TRBJ2-3, with TRBD2 identical over 9 bases. CDR3 length: 14 residues. Germline CDR1 MNHNS, CDR2 SASEGT. The trim removed 8 bases at V and 4 bases at J, leaving 7 bases unmatched. CDR3 sequence: CASLRRGGPDTQYF. For the CDR3, the DNA is TGTGCCAGCCTCCGGCGGGGGGGCCCAGATACGCAGTATTTT.

A few counts support this clone. The gene calls are TRBV7-9 and TRBJ2-1; D is perhaps TRBD1 (6 bases). The CDR3 spans 14 residues. Deletions cut 6 bases from V and 4 bases from J, with 13 bases between. Germline lookup yields CDR1 SEHNR and CDR2 FQNEAQ (reference sequence). The CDR3: CASSNRALYNEQFF. CDR3 sequence (DNA): TGTGCCAGCAGTAACAGGGCCCTTTACAATGAGCAGTTCTTC. Filled out from reference TRBV7-9 and TRBJ2-1, the complete variable domain reads DTGVSQNPRHKITKRGQNVTFRCDPISEHNRLYWYRQTLGQGPEFLTYFQNEAQLEKSRLLSDRFSAERPKGSFSTLEIQRTEQGDSAMYLCASSNRALYNEQFFGPGTRLTVL.

In regard to this clone: At one boundary the junction diverges from the germline segment, which might be a read error. The chain uses TRBV7-7 and TRBJ2-7; 11 nucleotides agree with TRBD1. Germline V lookup: CDR1 SSHAT, CDR2 FNYEAQ (reference sequence). The CDR3 runs to 15 residues. CDR3 in DNA: TGTGCTAGCAGCTTAATCGGGACAGGGGGCTACGAGCAGTACTTC. The encoded protein is CASSLIGTGGYEQYF. Drawing the rest from reference TRBV7-7 and TRBJ2-7, the complete variable domain is GAGVSQSPRYKVTKRGQDVTLRCDPISSHATLYWYQQALGQGPEFLTYFNYEAQPDKSGLPSDRFSAERPEGSISTLTIQRTEQRDSAMYRCASSLIGTGGYEQYFGPGTRLTVT.

The chain uses TRBV9 and TRBJ2-5; 10 bases are shared with TRBD2. The CDR3 has 16 amino acids. The V gene end was trimmed by 0 bases and the J gene end by 4 bases; junction bases not matched to a gene: 6. Germline V lookup: CDR1 SGDLS, CDR2 YYNGEE. CDR3 loop: CASSVEPAGGRETQYF. CDR3 nucleotides: TGTGCCAGCAGCGTAGAACCAGCGGGGGGGCGAGAGACCCAGTACTTC.

CDR3 sequence reads: CASSPGPGYEQYF. CDR3 DNA: TGTGCCAGCTCACCAGGTCCCGGGTACGAGCAGTACTTC. This chain uses TRBV18 with TRBJ2-7; D is ambiguous. Germline CDR1 reads KGHSH; CDR2 reads LQKENI. Trimming took off 2 bases at V and 4 bases at J, with 9 bases between the two ends. There are 13 residues in the CDR3.

This rearrangement joins TRBV29-1 to TRBJ1-1; a weak D match, TRBD1 (5 bases). The CDR3 consists of 11 residues. The germline CDR1 and CDR2 sequences are SQVTM and ANQGSEA. The V end was cut by 7 bases, the J end by 3 bases, with 9 bases between. The CDR3 loop is CSGFRDTEAFF. The DNA for the CDR3 is TGCAGCGGCTTCAGGGACACTGAAGCTTTCTTT.

This chain links TRBV27 with TRBJ1-2; D uncertain. Germline V gene lookup returns CDR1 MNHEY and CDR2 SMNVEV (reference sequence). Trimming cost V 4 bases and J 4 bases, with 13 bases left between them. CDR3 length: 14 residues. The CDR3 DNA reads TGTGCCAGCAGTTCCGGACTCCCCGGCTATGGCTACACCTTC. It is translated as CASSSGLPGYGYTF.

The chain has TRBV5-1 and TRBJ2-3; 10 bases map to TRBD2. The V gene end was trimmed by 2 bases and the J gene end by 4 bases; junction bases not matched to a gene: 1. The CDR3 runs to 14 residues. Germline values: CDR1 SGHRS, CDR2 YFSETQ. The CDR3: CASSFSGGPDTQYF. CDR3 nucleotide sequence: TGCGCCAGCAGCTTTAGCGGGGGGCCAGATACGCAGTATTTT.

The genes are TRBV2 and TRBJ2-2; TRBD2 agrees at 12 bases. V gave up 5 bases and J gave up 6 bases; unmatched junction bases: 4. The CDR3 totals 15 residues. CDR1 is SNHLY, CDR2 FYNNEI, per germline. DNA for the CDR3: TGTGCCAGCAGTCCGCTAGCGGGGGGGTCCGGGGAGCTGTTTTTT. This gives the protein CASSPLAGGSGELFF.

V usage is TRBV7-8 and J usage is TRBJ2-1; D gene ambiguous. The V end was cut by 5 bases, the J end by 10 bases, with 15 bases between. Germline loops: CDR1 SGHVS, CDR2 FQNEAQ. This CDR3 spans 13 amino acids. CDR3 nucleotides: TGTGCCAGCAGCCCCGGTTCTACCCCCGAGCAGTTCTTC. It yields the protein CASSPGSTPEQFF. The complete variable domain, with remaining parts taken from reference TRBV7-8 and TRBJ2-1, reads GAGVSQSPRYKVAKRGQDVALRCDPISGHVSLFWYQQALGQGPEFLTYFQNEAQLDKSGLPSDRFFAERPEGSVSTLKIQRTQQEDSAVYLCASSPGSTPEQFFGPGTRLTVL.

This clone showed up just a few times. V is TRBV5-1 and J is TRBJ1-1; D unclear. The CDR3 is 15 amino acids. From germline, CDR1 is SGHRS and CDR2 YFSETQ. V was shortened by 3 bases and J by 1 base, with 13 bases between the two germline ends. CDR3 nucleotide sequence: TGCGCCAGCAGCTCGGTCGCGATTGGGAACACTGAAGCTTTCTTT. Translation gives CASSSVAIGNTEAFF.

This clone was counted once. The chain joins TRBV9 to TRBJ2-1, with 10 bases lining up with TRBD1. V lost 3 bases, J lost 1 base, and 1 base stayed unmatched. This CDR3 is built from 15 residues. The germline CDR1 and CDR2 sequences are SGDLS and YYNGEE. The DNA of the CDR3 is TGTGCCAGCAGCGCGGACAGGGGGTCCTACAATGAGCAGTTCTTC. It yields the protein CASSADRGSYNEQFF.

This chain uses TRBV15 with TRBJ2-7; 7 nucleotides agree with TRBD1. The CDR3 runs to 15 residues. Looked up from germline, CDR1 is LNHNV and CDR2 is YYDKDF (reference sequence). Trimming removed 0 bases from V and 2 bases from J; junction bases left unmatched: 4. The CDR3: CATSRDLGQAYEQYF. The DNA of the CDR3 is TGTGCCACCAGCAGAGATCTAGGACAGGCCTACGAGCAGTACTTC.

CDR3 amino acids: CASSHYSGGSYGYTF. The CDR3 region has the DNA TGTGCCAGCAGCCACTATTCGGGGGGCTCCTATGGCTACACCTTC. The V and J genes are TRBV7-2 and TRBJ1-2; TRBD1 is a possible D gene (6 bases). V lost 5 bases and J 4 bases, leaving 17 bases between the germline ends. Germline loops: CDR1 SGHTA, CDR2 FQGNSA. The CDR3 covers 15 residues.

This chain uses TRBV7-3 with TRBJ2-7; TRBD1 matches at 7 bases. This CDR3 has 15 amino acids. The junction had 11 bases not matched to a gene; V was cut back by 5 bases and J by 4 bases. Looked up from germline, CDR1 is SGHTA and CDR2 is FQGTGA. In nucleotides, the CDR3 is TGTGCCAGCAGCCCAACCCGGGACAGATTATACGAGCAGTACTTC. Protein product: CASSPTRDRLYEQYF.

V and J are TRBV11-2 and TRBJ2-7; 10 bases map to TRBD1. The V gene's germline CDR1 is SGHAT and CDR2 FQNNGV. Trimming cost V 1 base and J 7 bases; bases outside gene matches: 4. The CDR3 totals 14 residues. CDR3 sequence reads: CASSLGDRGGEQYF. The CDR3 bases are TGTGCCAGCAGCTTAGGGGACAGGGGAGGGGAGCAGTACTTC.

The chain carries TRBV11-3 and TRBJ2-1; tentatively, D is TRBD2 (7 bases). Germline V gives CDR1 SGHNT, CDR2 YENEEA. V was clipped by 1 base and J by 5 bases, with 12 bases between them. The CDR3 extends over 15 amino acids. CDR3 in DNA: TGTGCCAGCAGCTTAGTTGCGGGGGCTAACAATGAGCAGTTCTTC. It yields the protein CASSLVAGANNEQFF.